This T cell receptor (beta chain) originates from a study of blood T cell repertoires in COVID-19. In the source study's methods: From reference gene primer amplification, estimates of nucleated cell counts were derived. The method was immunoSEQ multiplex PCR; TCRdb's version includes in-frame clones alone and lacks a portion of them. D and trimming were read from the DNA, whereas the V and J calls and clone size are those reported in that table. Of about 120,000 clones detected, more than 70% appear once; the ten largest clones hold roughly 7.9%. Germline V gene sequence: CDR1 SGHRS, CDR2 YFSETQ. The trim removed 5 bases at V and 3 bases at J, leaving 3 bases unmatched. The CDR3 is 13 amino acids.

This sequence originates from a human donor in a cohort sampled during active COVID-19. The chain couples TRBV5-1 to TRBJ1-1; TRBD1 matches at 8 bases. Sequenced input: peripheral blood. For the CDR3, the DNA is TGCGCCAGCAGTCTGGACAGGGACACTGAAGCTTTCTTT. This encodes CASSLDRDTEAFF.